This is a list of T cell receptor beta chains from one sample in a study of blood T cell repertoires in COVID-19. This table comes from immunoSEQ multiplex PCR, and its TCRdb copy is limited to in-frame clones, with some not included. There are about 76,000 clones in the sample; approximately 80% occur only once, and roughly 12% lies in the top ten. The source material was peripheral blood. Receptors originate from a human donor in a cohort sampled during active COVID-19. Each CDR3 is given with its conserved first and last residue. D genes are given only for firm matches. Size tells how often a clone was seen (once, few, many) or the class of an expanded clone, and some rows leave it out.

j_call,v_call,clone_size,d_call,cdr3_nt,cdr3_aa
TRBJ2-2,TRBV19,-,TRBD2,TGTGCCAGTAGTAAGGGACTAGCGGGAGGGCTTACCGGGGAGCTGTTTTTT,CASSKGLAGGLTGELFF
TRBJ2-1,TRBV24-1,-,TRBD2,TGTGCCACCATCCCGGTGCGGGAGGGGTCCTACAATGAGCAGTTCTTC,CATIPVREGSYNEQFF
TRBJ2-7,TRBV4-3,few,-,TGCGCCAGCAGCCAACTTTTGACAGGCGGCTCCTACGAGCAGTACTTC,CASSQLLTGGSYEQYF
TRBJ2-1,TRBV19,few,TRBD1,TGTGCCAGTAGTTCGGACAGGGGGTATGAGCAGTTCTTC,CASSSDRGYEQFF
TRBJ1-1,TRBV7-2,-,-,TGTGCCAGCAGCCGCCGAGCTGAGACTGAAGCTTTCTTT,CASSRRAETEAFF
TRBJ2-3,TRBV11-2,few,TRBD1,TGTGCCAGCAGCAGCGGACAGGGGTTAAGTAGAGATACGCAGTATTTT,CASSSGQGLSRDTQYF
TRBJ1-2,TRBV7-8,-,TRBD1,TGTGCCAGCAGCGCGGACAGGGTAGATGGCTACACCTTC,CASSADRVDGYTF
TRBJ1-5,TRBV5-6,-,TRBD1,TGTGCCAGCAGCTCTACCCAGGGGGCGAGGGGCAATCAGCCCCAGCATTTT,CASSSTQGARGNQPQHF
TRBJ1-4,TRBV6-2/TRBV6-3,-,-,TGTGCCAGCACCCCTTCCGCAACTAATGAAAAACTGTTTTTT,CASTPSATNEKLFF
TRBJ2-3,TRBV5-1,-,-,TGCGCCAGCAGCTTCAGGTCGGTCACAGATACGCAGTATTTT,CASSFRSVTDTQYF
TRBJ2-1,TRBV4-3,-,TRBD2,TGCGCCAGCAGCCCGGGACTAGCGGGGGTGGAGCAGTTCTTC,CASSPGLAGVEQFF
TRBJ2-5,TRBV6-5,-,-,TGTGCCAGCAGTAGGGGACTTGACCAAGAGACCCAGTACTTC,CASSRGLDQETQYF
TRBJ1-5,TRBV6-6,-,TRBD1,TGTGCCAGCAGGATCACAGGGGATAATCAGCCCCAGCATTTT,CASRITGDNQPQHF
TRBJ1-3,TRBV28,-,-,TGTGCCACCCATATGAGGGGGTCTGGAAACACCATATATTTT,CATHMRGSGNTIYF
TRBJ2-4,TRBV5-1,-,TRBD1,TGCGCCAGCAGCTTAGGGACAGCAGCCAAAAACATTCAGTACTTC,CASSLGTAAKNIQYF
TRBJ1-6,TRBV7-7,-,TRBD1,TGTGCTAGCAGCCGCAGGGGGCCGACACCCCTCCACTTT,CASSRRGPTPLHF
TRBJ2-5,TRBV5-1,-,-,TGCGCCAGCAGCGTTAGGCCTAGCGAGAGGGAGACCCAGTACTTC,CASSVRPSERETQYF
TRBJ1-4,TRBV7-9,-,TRBD1,TGTGCCAGCAGCCCCGGCCTTGGTAGTGGGACAGAAAATGAAAAACTGTTTTTT,CASSPGLGSGTENEKLFF
TRBJ1-5,TRBV4-1,-,TRBD1,TGCGCCAGCAGCCTTACGGACAGGGGAAGCTGGCAGCCCCAGCATTTT,CASSLTDRGSWQPQHF
TRBJ1-5,TRBV19,-,TRBD1,TGTGCCAGTAGTACCTGGACAGGGGGCCGACAATGGTTCGATCAGCCCCAGCATTTT,CASSTWTGGRQWFDQPQHF
TRBJ2-4,TRBV20-1,-,-,TGCAGTGCCAGCGGCCTAAACATTCAGTACTTC,CSASGLNIQYF
TRBJ2-3,TRBV28,-,-,TGTGCCAGCAGTTTGTCTCCAGGGAAAGATACGCAGTATTTT,CASSLSPGKDTQYF
TRBJ1-1,TRBV5-1,-,TRBD1,TGCGCCAGCAGCTTGGGCCCCCAGGGGGCTGGCACTGAAGCTTTCTTT,CASSLGPQGAGTEAFF
TRBJ2-5,TRBV7-9,-,-,TGTGCCAGCAGCGCAACAGGGCTCCAAGAGACCCAGTACTTC,CASSATGLQETQYF
TRBJ2-5,TRBV3-1/TRBV3-2,-,-,TGTGCCAGCAGCCCCTGGCTAGCGGAGACCCAGTACTTC,CASSPWLAETQYF
TRBJ2-1,TRBV7-3,few,-,TGTGCCAGCAGCTTAGGTCGGTATAATGAGCAGTTCTTC,CASSLGRYNEQFF
TRBJ2-1,TRBV11-3,few,-,TGTGCCAGCAGCCCGATGGGCAGCATGGTGCAGTTCTTC,CASSPMGSMVQFF
TRBJ2-7,TRBV19,-,-,TGTGCCAGTAGTATAAATCGGGAAACTGAGCAGTACTTC,CASSINRETEQYF
TRBJ2-7,TRBV6-2/TRBV6-3,-,TRBD1,TGTGCCAGCAGTGAGGGACAGGGGGCTCGGGAGCAGTACTTC,CASSEGQGAREQYF